Shown below are 22 T cell receptor beta chains from a single sample sequenced in a study of T cell repertoires in cytomegalovirus infection. TCRdb re-derived calls from the reads in MiXCR, one entry per CDR3 protein. The top ten hold around 6.5% of the sample, which has about 250,000 distinct CDR3 sequences, around 6.4% seen once. Sequenced sample: PBMCs. These receptors were collected from a human donor in good health (CMV status not recorded). Some clones in this sample may be carry-over from other donors' samples.

This clonotype was seen a single time. A much larger clone lies a single base off, so this may be a read error. The V call is TRBV29-1, the J call TRBJ2-3, with 11 bases that match TRBD2. From germline, CDR1 is SQVTM and CDR2 ANQGSEA. This CDR3 contains 15 residues. Trimming cost V 7 bases and J 4 bases; bases outside gene matches: 10. CDR3 sequence reads: CSAKTSGAASDTQYF. DNA of the CDR3: TGCAGCGCCAAGACTAGCGGGGCGGCCTCAGATACGCAGTATTTT.

This rearrangement joins TRBV20-1 to TRBJ2-2; D possibly uses TRBD1 or TRBD2 (5 bases each). Trimming pared 5 bases from V and 1 base from J, leaving 8 bases between. Per germline, CDR1 DFQATT and CDR2 SNEGSKA (reference sequence). This CDR3 has 13 residues. Here the CDR3 reads CSAEGLNTGELFF. CDR3 DNA sequence: TGCAGTGCTGAGGGGTTGAACACCGGGGAGCTGTTTTTT.

This clonotype appeared many times. J is TRBJ2-1 and V is TRBV7-9; D unclear. Germline V gives CDR1 SEHNR, CDR2 FQNEAQ (reference sequence). This CDR3 has 13 amino acids. Trimming cost V 1 base and J 8 bases, with 9 bases left between them. CDR3 amino acids: CASSLGWGDEQFF. CDR3 bases: TGTGCCAGCAGCTTAGGATGGGGTGATGAGCAGTTCTTC.

This clonotype was counted many times. Sequence at one end of the junction differs from germline and may be a read error. The gene calls are TRBV5-1 and TRBJ2-5; TRBD2 aligns across 11 bases. The germline V gene encodes CDR1 SGHRS and CDR2 YFSETQ. The CDR3 is 16 residues long. CDR3 bases: TGTGCCAGCAGCTTAGGGCTAGCGGGGGGACAAGAGACCCAGTACTTC. This sequence encodes CASSLGLAGGQETQYF. Filled out from reference TRBV5-1 and TRBJ2-5, the complete variable domain reads KAGVTQTPRYLIKTRGQQVTLSCSPISGHRSVSWYQQTPGQGLQFLFEYFSETQRNKGNFPGRFSGRQFSNSRSEMNVSTLELGDSALYLCASSLGLAGGQETQYFGPGTRLLVL.

This clonotype has more than one count but fewer than ten. The chain combines TRBV5-6 with TRBJ1-1; D is unclear. V lost 2 bases and J lost 4, with 9 bases in between. The CDR3 runs 13 residues. Germline assignment: CDR1 SGHDT and CDR2 YYEEEE. CDR3 bases: TGTGCCAGCAGCTTAGAACGGAGCACTGAAGCTTTCTTT. This encodes CASSLERSTEAFF.

This clonotype was seen at least ten times. This sequence joins TRBV7-2 and TRBJ1-1; D is perhaps TRBD1 (6 bases). Germline V gives CDR1 SGHTA, CDR2 FQGNSA. CDR3 length: 14 residues. V shed 1 base and J shed 3 bases, with 9 bases lying between them. CDR3 sequence (DNA): TGTGCCAGCAGCTTAGAGAGGGGGTACACTGAAGCTTTCTTT. Translation: CASSLERGYTEAFF.

This clonotype was picked up many times. The rearrangement links TRBV2 to TRBJ2-5; TRBD2 matches at 7 bases. Germline assignment: CDR1 SNHLY and CDR2 FYNNEI. The CDR3 sequence is 15 residues long. Trimming cost V 7 bases and J 2 bases; bases outside gene matches: 10. CDR3 sequence reads: CASTLSGTAQETQYF. The CDR3 coding sequence is TGTGCCAGCACCCTCAGCGGGACTGCACAAGAGACCCAGTACTTC.

This clonotype was observed many times. The J gene is TRBJ2-2, the V gene TRBV6-1, with D hard to call. The V gene's germline CDR1 is MNHNS and CDR2 SASEGT. V gave up 8 bases and J gave up 3 bases, with 19 bases separating them. The CDR3 contains 16 residues. The CDR3 reads CASGFVGQIHTGELFF. For the CDR3, the DNA is TGTGCCAGCGGGTTCGTCGGCCAAATACACACCGGGGAGCTGTTTTTT.

This clonotype was seen many times. The chain couples TRBV27 to TRBJ1-2, with D unresolved. Germline CDR1 reads MNHEY; CDR2 reads SMNVEV (reference sequence). The CDR3 is 15 residues long. The V end lost 5 bases, the J end lost 4 bases, and 17 bases lay between the germline ends. CDR3 in DNA: TGTGCCAGCAGTCCACCGGGCCAGCCTCTCTATGGCTACACCTTC. It yields the protein CASSPPGQPLYGYTF.

This clonotype was counted many times. The chain uses TRBV29-1 and TRBJ2-3; no firm D call. CDR3 length equals 15 residues. V lost 1 base and J 2 bases, leaving 13 bases between the germline ends. Germline V gene sequence: CDR1 SQVTM, CDR2 ANQGSEA. CDR3 sequence (DNA): TGCAGCGTTGAAGGTCAGGTCTCCCTCACAGATACGCAGTATTTT. Translation gives CSVEGQVSLTDTQYF.

This clonotype was counted ten times or more. V is TRBV2 and J is TRBJ1-2, with a possible D match to TRBD1 (6 bases). Germline lookup yields CDR1 SNHLY and CDR2 FYNNEI. This CDR3 spans 15 amino acids. Trimming removed 3 bases from V and 4 bases from J, with 15 bases in between. DNA for the CDR3: TGTGCCAGCAGTGACCAGGGGTCGGCGGGCTATGGCTACACCTTC. It codes for CASSDQGSAGYGYTF.

This clonotype was seen repeatedly, ten times or more. V and J are TRBV2 and TRBJ1-2; D remains ambiguous. Trimming stripped 1 base from V and 4 bases from J, with 7 bases between. The CDR3 sequence is 13 residues long. The V gene's germline CDR1 is SNHLY and CDR2 FYNNEI. CDR3 bases: TGTGCCAGCAGTGAAGAGAATGTCTATGGCTACACCTTC. Translating gives CASSEENVYGYTF. Looking up the rest from reference TRBV2 and TRBJ1-2 gives the full variable domain: EPEVTQTPSHQVTQMGQEVILRCVPISNHLYFYWYRQILGQKVEFLVSFYNNEISEKSEIFDDQFSVERPDGSNFTLKIRSTKLEDSAMYFCASSEENVYGYTFGSGTRLTVV.

This clonotype was found many times. The chain is built from TRBV7-2 and TRBJ2-6; no firm D call. Germline CDR1 SGHTA, CDR2 FQGNSA. There are 15 residues in the CDR3. Trimming pared 5 bases from V and 0 bases from J, leaving 8 bases between. CDR3 loop: CASSGRRSGANVLTF. The CDR3, as DNA: TGTGCCAGCAGCGGCCGACGCTCTGGGGCCAACGTCCTGACTTTC.

This chain links TRBV6-5 with TRBJ1-4; 9 bases are a match to TRBD1. Looked up from germline, CDR1 is MNHEY and CDR2 is SVGAGI. This CDR3 has 15 residues. The V and J ends lost 6 bases and 5 bases, in that order; junction bases with no gene match: 7. CDR3 region: CASRPGTGSNEKLFF. The CDR3 DNA follows: TGTGCCAGCAGGCCCGGGACAGGGAGCAATGAAAAACTGTTTTTT.

This clonotype has just a few counts. The V gene is TRBV20-1, the J gene TRBJ2-6; D not resolved. Germline lookup yields CDR1 DFQATT and CDR2 SNEGSKA (reference sequence). V lost 3 bases and J 0 bases, leaving 12 bases between the germline ends. The CDR3 is 16 residues long. As DNA, the CDR3 is TGCAGTGCTAGGGTGGCACACATCTCTGGGGCCAACGTCCTGACTTTC. Its protein is CSARVAHISGANVLTF.

This clonotype was recorded at least ten times. The genes are TRBV20-1 and TRBJ1-1, with D unclear. The CDR3 sequence is 14 residues long. Trimming cost V 6 bases and J 3 bases, with 17 bases left between them. The germline V gene encodes CDR1 DFQATT and CDR2 SNEGSKA (reference sequence). The CDR3 nucleotides are TGCAGTGCCAAGGTACTCCTTGGGGACACTGAAGCTTTCTTT. Residues: CSAKVLLGDTEAFF.

This clonotype showed up many times. The chain is built from TRBV25-1 and TRBJ2-5; D may correspond to TRBD1 or TRBD2 (5 bases each). CDR1 MGHDK and CDR2 SYGVNS come from the germline V gene. The CDR3 contains 15 residues. V was cut by 4 bases and J by 5 bases, with 17 bases left in between. The CDR3 here is CASSAAGRPGETQYF. For the CDR3, the DNA is TGTGCCAGCAGTGCCGCAGGGAGACCTGGGGAGACCCAGTACTTC.

This clonotype has ten or more counts. The rearrangement uses TRBV6-5 and TRBJ1-1; no clear D gene. V was clipped by 2 bases and J by 6 bases, with 10 bases between them. The CDR3 covers 13 residues. Germline V gene data show CDR1 as MNHEY and CDR2 as SVGAGI. Here the CDR3 DNA reads TGTGCCAGCAGTTACGAAAGTACGGCTGAAGCTTTCTTT. This codes for CASSYESTAEAFF.

This clonotype was recorded at least ten times. The rearrangement links TRBV5-1 to TRBJ1-2; D is undetermined. This CDR3 spans 14 amino acids. V was cut by 4 bases and J by 4 bases, with 14 bases left in between. CDR1 and CDR2 (germline): SGHRS, YFSETQ. CDR3 region: CASSRPGIPYGYTF. The CDR3 DNA sequence: TGCGCCAGCAGCCGCCCGGGGATACCCTATGGCTACACCTTC.

This clonotype appeared many times. This CDR3 is CASSFSSIQYF. In nucleotides, the CDR3 is TGTGCCAGTAGTTTCTCCTCAATTCAGTACTTC. This chain connects TRBV19 to TRBJ2-4; D is undetermined. In germline, CDR1 is LNHDA, CDR2 SQIVND (reference sequence). V was cut by 5 bases and J by 10 bases, with 9 bases left in between. The CDR3 runs to 11 residues.

V and J are TRBV29-1 and TRBJ1-5, with a possible D match to TRBD1 (5 bases). The V gene's germline CDR1 is SQVTM and CDR2 ANQGSEA. The CDR3 sequence is 18 residues long. V shed 3 bases and J shed 4 bases, with 25 bases lying between them. CDR3 sequence (DNA): TGCAGCGTTGAGGGCGCCGGGGGTGAGGGGAGAAGGAATCAGCCCCAGCATTTT. Translation: CSVEGAGGEGRRNQPQHF.

This clonotype has a count of ten or more. The chain joins TRBV7-2 to TRBJ2-3, with D maybe TRBD2 (5 bases). The CDR3 runs to 15 residues. Germline V gene data show CDR1 as SGHTA and CDR2 as FQGNSA. Trimming removed 5 bases from V and 4 bases from J, with 16 bases in between. The chain's CDR3 is CASSQRSGVADTQYF. CDR3 DNA sequence: TGTGCCAGCAGCCAGCGGTCGGGCGTAGCAGATACGCAGTATTTT.